Each of the 7 T cell receptor beta chains below was sequenced from the same sample in a study of blood T cell repertoires in COVID-19. Here immunoSEQ multiplex PCR was the method, and the copy in TCRdb shows in-frame clones only, minus some. The sample holds about 49,000 clones, approximately 85% seen once. The specimen was peripheral blood. The receptors were gathered from a woman in her sixties with acute or convalescent COVID-19.

The genes are TRBV12-3 or TRBV12-4 and TRBJ1-1; TRBD1 agrees at 11 bases. V was pared by 6 bases and J by 6 bases, with 0 bases of the junction left unmatched. The CDR3 spans 12 residues. This CDR3 reads CASRDRGPEAFF. DNA for the CDR3: TGTGCCAGCAGGGACAGGGGGCCTGAAGCTTTCTTT.

This clone appeared a single time. This chain links TRBV7-2 with TRBJ2-7; D gene unclear. The germline CDR1 and CDR2 sequences are SGHTA and FQGNSA. The V end lost 5 bases, the J end lost 7 bases, and 15 bases lay between the germline ends. The CDR3 sequence is 13 residues long. The CDR3 loop reads CASSPSWAEEQYF. The CDR3 coding sequence is TGTGCCAGCAGCCCGTCATGGGCCGAAGAGCAGTACTTC. Full variable domain (rest looked up from reference TRBV7-2 and TRBJ2-7): GAGVSQSPSNKVTEKGKDVELRCDPISGHTALYWYRQSLGQGLEFLIYFQGNSAPDKSGLPSDRFSAERTGGSVSTLTIQRTQQEDSAVYLCASSPSWAEEQYFGPGTRLTVT.

The chain employs TRBV19 and TRBJ1-5, with a weak D call TRBD1 (6 bases). The V and J ends lost 11 bases and 7 bases respectively, with 21 bases between them. CDR1 is LNHDA, CDR2 SQIVND, per germline (reference sequence). The CDR3 has 14 amino acids. Here the CDR3 reads CAGSQGAWGQPQHF. The CDR3 nucleotides read TGTGCCGGGTCACAGGGAGCCTGGGGACAGCCCCAGCATTTT.

This chain connects TRBV29-1 to TRBJ2-7; possible D gene TRBD2, 6 bases. The V and J ends lost 6 bases and 3 bases respectively, with 18 bases between them. Germline-derived CDR1 and CDR2 are SQVTM and ANQGSEA. There are 14 residues in the CDR3. CDR3 residues: CSVSSSVTFYEQYF. The CDR3 DNA reads as TGCAGCGTGAGCTCTAGCGTCACCTTCTACGAGCAGTACTTC.

A single count supports this clone. The CDR3 DNA sequence: TGTGCCAGCAGTGAAGCGGACTACCTAAAGCCAAAAGGGAATGAGCAGTTCTTC. This encodes CASSEADYLKPKGNEQFF. The chain uses TRBV6-1 and TRBJ2-1, with D maybe TRBD2 (6 bases). This CDR3 contains 18 residues. Trimming left V 0 bases short and J 7 bases short, with 22 bases between. Germline V gene sequence: CDR1 MNHNS, CDR2 SASEGT.

The V gene is TRBV7-9, the J gene TRBJ1-5; 8 positions match TRBD1. The ends lost 5 bases at V and 0 bases at J; junction bases unmatched: 3. The CDR3 loop spans 15 amino acids. CDR1 is SEHNR and CDR2 is FQNEAQ in the germline V gene (reference sequence). In DNA form, the CDR3 reads TGTGCCAGCAGCCCGACAGGGGATAGCAATCAGCCCCAGCATTTT. Its translation is CASSPTGDSNQPQHF.

The rearrangement links TRBV10-3 to TRBJ1-1; D unclear. The germline V gene encodes CDR1 ENHRY and CDR2 SYGVKD. Trimming shortened V by 4 bases and J by 4 bases, and 13 bases separated the two germline ends. The CDR3 covers 14 residues. CDR3 region: CAISVGGGGTEAFF. The CDR3 nucleotides are TGTGCCATCAGTGTAGGAGGTGGAGGCACTGAAGCTTTCTTT.